What follows are 17 T cell receptor beta chains derived from one specimen sequenced in a study of metastatic and nonmetastatic thyroid tumors. Prior to thyroid surgery, none of the patients had received any treatment. TCRdb re-processed the PCR reads through MiXCR. The sample holds just under 20,000 clones, roughly 22% seen once. The specimen sequenced was tumor tissue. The receptors stem from a male donor with papillary thyroid cancer or a benign thyroid nodule (not recorded which). Some clones in this sample may be carry-over from other donors' samples.

The V and J genes are TRBV6-1 and TRBJ2-4, with D uncertain. V lost 2 bases and J 3 bases, leaving 20 bases between the germline ends. This CDR3 spans 18 amino acids. Germline loops: CDR1 MNHNS, CDR2 SASEGT. The chain's CDR3 is CASSEIVVVKSVKNIQYF. The CDR3 nucleotides are TGTGCCAGCAGTGAAATCGTCGTAGTTAAGTCCGTCAAAAACATTCAGTACTTC.

In its sample, this clone was seen many times. J is TRBJ2-7 and V is TRBV27; D call uncertain. The V gene's germline CDR1 is MNHEY and CDR2 SMNVEV (reference sequence). The CDR3 consists of 13 residues. The ends were cut back, 5 bases at V and 5 bases at J, with 13 bases in the middle. The CDR3 DNA follows: TGTGCCAGCAGTCTACACGACGGTAACGAGCAGTACTTC. Encoded protein: CASSLHDGNEQYF.

A remark on this clone: One base away lies a much larger clone, so this may be a sequencing read error. CDR3 nucleotides: TGTGCCAGCAGCCCCTTTCTTCTCCCCACAGGGCGAAATGAGCAGTTCTTC. Its protein product is CASSPFLLPTGRNEQFF. V is TRBV5-4 and J is TRBJ2-1, with a possible D match to TRBD1 (6 bases). Trimming cost V 4 bases and J 7 bases, with 24 bases left between them. Germline V gene lookup returns CDR1 SGHNT and CDR2 YYREEE (reference sequence). The CDR3 has 17 residues.

This clone was seen repeatedly, ten times or more. The rearrangement joins TRBV28 to TRBJ2-7; D perhaps matches TRBD2 (6 bases). Germline values: CDR1 MDHEN, CDR2 SYDVKM. CDR3 length: 15 residues. Trimming stripped 5 bases from V and 5 bases from J, with 19 bases between. The CDR3 reads CASSILTATGDEQYF. CDR3 nucleotide sequence: TGTGCCAGCAGTATATTGACAGCGACGGGGGACGAGCAGTACTTC.

This clone was picked up many times. The rearrangement links TRBV30 to TRBJ2-7; tentatively, D is TRBD2 (8 bases). Germline CDR1 and CDR2: GTSNPN and SVGIG (reference sequence). CDR3 length: 13 amino acids. V shed 8 bases and J shed 3 bases, with 17 bases lying between them. CDR3 DNA: TGTGCCGGGACGGGGGGGGACAGCTACGAGCAGTACTTC. Residues: CAGTGGDSYEQYF.

There are many counts of this clone. The chain joins TRBV6-5 to TRBJ2-3, with TRBD1 matching 7 bases. This CDR3 comprises 14 residues. Germline CDR1 is MNHEY and CDR2 is SVGAGI. The ends lost 0 bases at V and 5 bases at J; junction bases unmatched: 2. This CDR3 reads CASSYSQGRDTQYF. In DNA form, the CDR3 reads TGTGCCAGCAGTTACTCACAGGGGAGAGATACGCAGTATTTT.

This clone is judged medium-sized. The V and J genes are TRBV19 and TRBJ2-6; D uncertain. V lost 0 bases and J 4 bases, leaving 7 bases between the germline ends. This CDR3 spans 15 amino acids. The germline V gene has CDR1 LNHDA and CDR2 SQIVND (reference sequence). The CDR3 nucleotides are TGTGCCAGTAGTATAGATGAATCAGGGGCCAACGTCCTGACTTTC. As protein: CASSIDESGANVLTF.

The chain carries TRBV6-5 and TRBJ1-1, with D maybe TRBD1 (5 bases). Trimming removed 0 bases at V and 4 bases at J, with 9 bases between. The CDR3 covers 14 residues. CDR1 is MNHEY and CDR2 is SVGAGI in the germline V gene. CDR3 nucleotide sequence: TGTGCCAGCAGTTACTCGATGGGGGGCACTGAAGCTTTCTTT. Its translation: CASSYSMGGTEAFF.

This clone has a count of ten or more. The gene calls are TRBV12-3 or TRBV12-4 and TRBJ2-1; a possible D gene is TRBD2 (5 bases). V was trimmed by 0 bases and J by 9 bases, leaving 18 bases between them. This CDR3 is built from 16 residues. CDR3 sequence: CASSLATGMYSGEQFF. CDR3 DNA sequence: TGTGCCAGCAGTTTAGCAACCGGGATGTATTCTGGTGAGCAGTTCTTC.

The rearrangement joins TRBV3-1 to TRBJ2-7; D call uncertain. The CDR3 extends over 12 amino acids. V was pared by 0 bases and J by 2 bases, with 2 bases between. The germline V gene has CDR1 LGHDT and CDR2 YNNKEL (reference sequence). CDR3 region: CASSQEPYEQYF. CDR3 bases: TGTGCCAGCAGCCAAGAGCCCTACGAGCAGTACTTC.

By share, this clone counts as medium-sized. The V gene is TRBV6-1, the J gene TRBJ1-5, with a tentative D call TRBD1 (5 bases). The CDR3 consists of 14 residues. The V end was cut by 6 bases, the J end by 4 bases, with 13 bases between. Per germline, CDR1 MNHNS and CDR2 SASEGT. CDR3 nucleotides: TGTGCCAGCAGCGCAGGGTACGAGAATCAGCCCCAGCATTTT. Residues: CASSAGYENQPQHF.

This clone was recorded many times. The chain couples TRBV4-3 to TRBJ2-7; 9 nucleotides match TRBD1. This CDR3 is built from 15 residues. The V gene's germline CDR1 is LGHNA and CDR2 YSLEER. V gave up 4 bases and J gave up 3 bases; unmatched junction bases: 7. CDR3 coding DNA: TGCGCCAGCAGCCGGGGACAGGGACTCTTCTACGAGCAGTACTTC. This translates into CASSRGQGLFYEQYF.

This clone is deemed medium-sized. The rearrangement joins TRBV28 to TRBJ1-2; TRBD1 might be the D (5 bases). The CDR3 has 13 amino acids. From germline, CDR1 is MDHEN and CDR2 SYDVKM. Trimming stripped 6 bases from V and 8 bases from J, with 16 bases between. Here the CDR3 DNA reads TGTGCCAGCAGAAACACGGGGGACGGGGGCTACACCTTC. Its translation is CASRNTGDGGYTF.

This chain joins TRBV4-3 and TRBJ2-3; D is possibly TRBD1 (5 bases). The V and J ends lost 0 bases and 6 bases respectively, with 13 bases between them. This CDR3 has 15 residues. Germline assignment: CDR1 LGHNA and CDR2 YSLEER. The CDR3 is CASSQDQGNVDTQYF. The CDR3 bases are TGCGCCAGCAGCCAAGATCAGGGAAACGTGGATACGCAGTATTTT.

This clone showed up just a few times. A read error may explain this, as a much larger clone is one base away. CDR3 sequence (DNA): TGTGCCAGCAGCTTAGTAGTGGAAGAGCAGTACTTC. Translation gives CASSLVVEEQYF. The V gene is TRBV7-9, the J gene TRBJ2-7; D not certain. CDR3 length: 12 residues. Trimming took off 1 base at V and 7 bases at J, with 8 bases between the two ends. Germline V gene data show CDR1 as SEHNR and CDR2 as FQNEAQ (reference sequence).

This clone was detected many times. The chain uses TRBV27 and TRBJ2-1; 11 nucleotides line up with TRBD2. The CDR3 is made up of 16 amino acids. Trimming removed 5 bases from V and 7 bases from J; junction bases left unmatched: 10. The germline CDR1 and CDR2 sequences are MNHEY and SMNVEV (reference sequence). CDR3 loop: CASSPLTSGRWNEQFF. The CDR3 DNA reads as TGTGCCAGCAGTCCCCTAACTAGCGGGAGATGGAATGAGCAGTTCTTC.

This clone occurred many times. This chain links TRBV12-5 with TRBJ2-1; 8 bases are a match to TRBD2. Germline V gene lookup returns CDR1 LGHNT and CDR2 FRNRAP. The CDR3 covers 16 residues. J gave up 10 bases and V 7 bases, and 18 bases lay outside the gene matches. The CDR3 bases are TGTGCTAGTGCCCCCGGACTAGCTCAAATTCAGTGGGAGCAGTTCTTC. Translated: CASAPGLAQIQWEQFF.